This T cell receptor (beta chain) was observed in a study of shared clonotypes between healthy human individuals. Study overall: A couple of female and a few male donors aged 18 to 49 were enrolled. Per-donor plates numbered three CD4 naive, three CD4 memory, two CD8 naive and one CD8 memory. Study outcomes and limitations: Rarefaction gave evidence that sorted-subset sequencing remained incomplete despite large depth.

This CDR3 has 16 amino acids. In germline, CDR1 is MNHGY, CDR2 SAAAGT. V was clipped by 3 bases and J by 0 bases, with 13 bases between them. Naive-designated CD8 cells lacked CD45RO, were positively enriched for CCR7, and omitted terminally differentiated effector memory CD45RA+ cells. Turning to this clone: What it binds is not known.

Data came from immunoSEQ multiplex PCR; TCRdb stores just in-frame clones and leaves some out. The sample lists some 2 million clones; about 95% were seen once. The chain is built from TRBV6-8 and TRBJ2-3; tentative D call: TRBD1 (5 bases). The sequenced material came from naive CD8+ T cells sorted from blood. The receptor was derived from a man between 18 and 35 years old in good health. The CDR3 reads CASSYGAVKSTDTQYF. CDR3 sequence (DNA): TGTGCCAGCAGTTATGGGGCGGTAAAGAGCACAGATACGCAGTATTTT.